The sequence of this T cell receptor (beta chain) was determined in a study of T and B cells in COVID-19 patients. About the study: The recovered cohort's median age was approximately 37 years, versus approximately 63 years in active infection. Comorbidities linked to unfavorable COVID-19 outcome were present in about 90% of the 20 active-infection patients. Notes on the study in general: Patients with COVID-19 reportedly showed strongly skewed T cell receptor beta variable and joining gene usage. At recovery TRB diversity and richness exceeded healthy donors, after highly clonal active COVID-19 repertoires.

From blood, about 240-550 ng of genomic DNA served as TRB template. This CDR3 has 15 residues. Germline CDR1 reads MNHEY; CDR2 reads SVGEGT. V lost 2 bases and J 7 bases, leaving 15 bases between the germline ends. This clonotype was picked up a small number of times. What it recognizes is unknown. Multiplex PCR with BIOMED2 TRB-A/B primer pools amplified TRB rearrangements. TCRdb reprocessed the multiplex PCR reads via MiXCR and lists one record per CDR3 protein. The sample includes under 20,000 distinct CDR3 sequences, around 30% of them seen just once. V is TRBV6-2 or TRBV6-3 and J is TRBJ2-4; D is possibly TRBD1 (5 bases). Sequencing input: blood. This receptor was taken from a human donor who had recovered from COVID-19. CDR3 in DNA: TGTGCCAGCAGTTACCTTGGGGCAACGTCTAACATTCAGTACTTC. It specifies CASSYLGATSNIQYF.